This TCR beta chain appears in the sequencing data of a study of blood T cell repertoires in COVID-19. Background on the study: The origin of the acute and convalescent COVID-19 samples was the United States, Italy and Spain.

This clone was picked up a small number of times. CDR1 and CDR2 from the germline V gene are SGHTA and FQGNSA. This CDR3 is 13 amino acids long. V dropped 2 bases and J dropped 10; count of bases not matched to a gene: 4. Profiled with immunoSEQ multiplex PCR; TCRdb holds only in-frame clones, not every one. Here the sample spans some 140,000 clones, around 82% being singletons. This study enrolled people aged about 18 to 95 from roughly 24 US geographic areas. Clinical histories supplied by participants themselves formed the basis of cohort assignment. V is TRBV7-2 and J is TRBJ2-1; 8 bases are a match to TRBD2. This receptor was taken from a man aged 40-55 years with acute COVID-19. The sample comprised PBMCs or T cells enriched from blood (not recorded which). CDR3 in amino acids: CASSLLREGEQFF. The CDR3 DNA reads TGTGCCAGCAGCTTACTCCGGGAGGGCGAGCAGTTCTTC.